Listed below are T cell receptor beta chains from one sample, sequenced in a study of lymphopenia after photon versus proton radiotherapy. Some clones are missing from TCRdb's copy, which holds only in-frame ones; the method was immunoSEQ multiplex PCR. Of 70,000 to 95,000 clones listed, 80% to 90% are singletons. The source material was peripheral blood, sampled from a patient treated with proton-based radiotherapy. These receptors were obtained from a man aged 55 to 70 with pancreatic cancer. CDR3s include the opening cysteine and the closing phenylalanine or tryptophan. The D gene is left open where the match is weak. Where a row states a size, it is once, few, many or the class of an expanded clone; other rows omit it.

TRBJ1-1	.	TRBV6-5	.	CASSYSGWNTEAFF	TGTGCCAGCAGTTACTCGGGCTGGAACACTGAAGCTTTCTTT
TRBJ2-2	.	TRBV9	.	CASSARFLAGNTGELFF	TGTGCCAGCAGCGCCCGGTTTCTAGCTGGAAACACCGGGGAGCTGTTTTTT
TRBJ1-1	.	TRBV19	.	CASSSLRGTEAFF	TGTGCCAGTAGTTCGCTGAGGGGCACTGAAGCTTTCTTT
TRBJ2-1	few	TRBV9	.	CASSVGGNTYNEQFF	TGTGCCAGCAGCGTCGGCGGGAATACCTACAATGAGCAGTTCTTC
TRBJ1-5	.	TRBV28	.	CASSLGRGVWVKSNQPQHF	TGTGCCAGCAGTTTGGGCCGGGGAGTGTGGGTAAAGAGCAATCAGCCCCAGCATTTT
TRBJ2-2	.	TRBV9	.	CASSVQNTGELFF	TGTGCCAGCAGCGTGCAGAACACCGGGGAGCTGTTTTTT
TRBJ2-5	.	TRBV7-9	TRBD1	CASSGQGFETQYF	TGTGCCAGCAGCGGACAGGGTTTCGAGACCCAGTACTTC
TRBJ2-1	.	TRBV2	TRBD2	CASRDPYAVGDSGVPSSYNEQFF	TGTGCCAGCAGAGATCCTTACGCTGTGGGGGATAGCGGGGTCCCGAGCTCCTACAATGAGCAGTTCTTC
TRBJ2-7	.	TRBV21-1	.	CASSIRGTVRTYEQYF	TGTGCCAGCAGCATAAGAGGGACCGTGAGAACCTACGAGCAGTACTTC
TRBJ2-3	once	TRBV5-4	.	CASSMSTDTQYF	TGTGCCAGCAGTATGAGCACAGATACGCAGTATTTT
TRBJ2-7	.	TRBV19	.	CASSIGGRSYEQYF	TGTGCCAGTAGTATAGGTGGCAGGAGCTACGAGCAGTACTTC
TRBJ2-3	.	TRBV19	.	CASSTKTDTQYF	TGTGCCAGTAGTACTAAAACAGATACGCAGTATTTT
TRBJ2-7	.	TRBV5-1	.	CASSLGGSQTYEQYF	TGCGCCAGCAGCTTGGGAGGGTCCCAGACCTACGAGCAGTACTTC
TRBJ2-5	.	TRBV11-2	TRBD2	CASLPSGRARETQYF	TGTGCCAGCCTTCCTAGCGGGAGGGCCCGGGAGACCCAGTACTTC
TRBJ2-2	.	TRBV7-2	TRBD2	CASSARLAGKGELFF	TGTGCCAGCAGCGCGAGACTAGCGGGGAAGGGGGAGCTGTTTTTT
TRBJ2-3	.	TRBV7-9	.	CASSFFELGNTDTQYF	TGTGCCAGCAGCTTTTTCGAACTAGGGAACACAGATACGCAGTATTTT
TRBJ2-7	.	TRBV2	.	CASFSGPYEQYF	TGTGCCAGCTTCAGTGGGCCCTACGAGCAGTACTTC
TRBJ1-2	.	TRBV7-8	.	CASSLGTFRGGYTF	TGTGCCAGCAGCTTAGGGACGTTCCGAGGGGGCTACACCTTC
TRBJ2-1	.	TRBV6-6	TRBD2	CASRQTGTSSNEQFF	TGTGCCAGCAGGCAAACAGGGACTAGTAGTAATGAGCAGTTCTTC
TRBJ2-1	.	TRBV2	TRBD1	CASRGQGSHNEQFF	TGTGCCAGCAGAGGACAGGGGAGCCACAATGAGCAGTTCTTC
TRBJ2-7	.	TRBV6-6	.	CASSDDGGSYEQYF	TGTGCCAGCAGTGACGATGGGGGCTCCTACGAGCAGTACTTC
TRBJ2-3	.	TRBV7-9	.	CASSRLTGMKTDTQYF	TGTGCCAGCAGCCGCCTCACAGGGATGAAAACAGATACGCAGTATTTT
TRBJ1-2	few	TRBV29-1	.	CSVSDGYTF	TGCAGCGTGTCCGATGGCTACACCTTC
TRBJ2-7	.	TRBV28	.	CASSSGLFEQYF	TGTGCCAGCAGTTCGGGACTTTTCGAGCAGTACTTC
TRBJ1-1	.	TRBV28	.	CASSLFMRSTEAFF	TGTGCCAGCAGTTTATTCATGAGGAGCACTGAAGCTTTCTTT
TRBJ2-1	.	TRBV9	TRBD2	CASTLGEGTSGISYNEQFF	TGTGCCAGCACCCTGGGGGAGGGGACTAGCGGAATCTCCTACAATGAGCAGTTCTTC
TRBJ2-3	few	TRBV4-3	TRBD2	CASSFQPAGASSDTQYF	TGCGCCAGCAGCTTCCAACCCGCGGGAGCCTCTTCAGATACGCAGTATTTT
TRBJ2-1	.	TRBV11-2	TRBD1	CASSPAGTGAYEQFF	TGTGCCAGCAGCCCCGCTGGGACAGGGGCGTATGAGCAGTTCTTC